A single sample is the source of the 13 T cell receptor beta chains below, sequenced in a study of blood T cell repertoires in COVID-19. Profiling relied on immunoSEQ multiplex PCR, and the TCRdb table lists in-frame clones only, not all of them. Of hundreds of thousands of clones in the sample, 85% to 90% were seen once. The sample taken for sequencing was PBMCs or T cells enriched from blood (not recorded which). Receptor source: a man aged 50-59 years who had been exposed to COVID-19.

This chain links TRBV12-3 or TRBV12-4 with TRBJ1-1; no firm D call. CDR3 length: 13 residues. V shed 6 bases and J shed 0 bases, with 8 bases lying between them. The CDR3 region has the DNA TGTGCCAGCAGCGCGGACTTGAACACTGAAGCTTTCTTT. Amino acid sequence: CASSADLNTEAFF.

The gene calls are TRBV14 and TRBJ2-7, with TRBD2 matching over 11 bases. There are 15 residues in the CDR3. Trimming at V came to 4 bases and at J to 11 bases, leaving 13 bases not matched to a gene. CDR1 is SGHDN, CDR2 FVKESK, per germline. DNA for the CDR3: TGTGCCAGCAGCCTCTTACTAGCGGGGGCCCCCGCGAAGTACTTC. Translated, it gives CASSLLLAGAPAKYF. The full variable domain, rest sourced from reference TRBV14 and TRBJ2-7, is EAGVTQFPSHSVIEKGQTVTLRCDPISGHDNLYWYRRVMGKEIKFLLHFVKESKQDESGMPNNRFLAERTGGTYSTLKVQPAELEDSGVYFCASSLLLAGAPAKYFGPGTRLTVT.

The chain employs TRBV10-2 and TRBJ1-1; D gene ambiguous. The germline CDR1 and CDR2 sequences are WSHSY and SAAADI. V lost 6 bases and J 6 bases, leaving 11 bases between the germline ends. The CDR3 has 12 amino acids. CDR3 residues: CASRPQDSEAFF. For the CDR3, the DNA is TGCGCCAGCAGACCGCAGGACTCTGAAGCTTTCTTT.

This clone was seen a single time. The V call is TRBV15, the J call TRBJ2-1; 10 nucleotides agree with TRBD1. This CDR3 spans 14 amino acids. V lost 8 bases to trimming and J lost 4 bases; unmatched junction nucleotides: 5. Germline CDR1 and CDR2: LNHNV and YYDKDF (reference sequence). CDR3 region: CATGLDRGYNEQFF. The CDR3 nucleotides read TGTGCCACCGGCCTGGACAGGGGGTACAATGAGCAGTTCTTC.

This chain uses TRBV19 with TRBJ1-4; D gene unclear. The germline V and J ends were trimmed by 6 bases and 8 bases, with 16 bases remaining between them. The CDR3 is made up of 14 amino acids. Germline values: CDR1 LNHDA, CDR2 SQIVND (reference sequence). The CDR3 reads CASSVAPLWEKLFF. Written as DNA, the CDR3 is TGTGCCAGTAGCGTGGCACCCCTTTGGGAAAAACTGTTTTTT.

CDR3 region: CSASEAQGETNSPLHF. The CDR3 region has the DNA TGCAGTGCTAGTGAGGCCCAGGGCGAAACTAATTCACCCCTCCACTTT. V usage is TRBV20-1 and J usage is TRBJ1-6; tentative D call: TRBD1 (5 bases). CDR1 and CDR2 from the germline V gene are DFQATT and SNEGSKA (reference sequence). The ends were cut back, 3 bases at V and 6 bases at J, with 18 bases in the middle. There are 16 residues in the CDR3.

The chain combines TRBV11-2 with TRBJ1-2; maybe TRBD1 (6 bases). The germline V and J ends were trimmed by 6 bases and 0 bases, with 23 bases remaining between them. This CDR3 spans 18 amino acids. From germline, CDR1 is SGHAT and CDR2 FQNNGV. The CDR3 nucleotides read TGTGCCAGCAGTCCCGACAGGTTTCAGGCTTTGGCTAACTATGGCTACACCTTC. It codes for CASSPDRFQALANYGYTF. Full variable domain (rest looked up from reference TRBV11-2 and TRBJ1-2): EAGVAQSPRYKIIEKRQSVAFWCNPISGHATLYWYQQILGQGPKLLIQFQNNGVVDDSQLPKDRFSAERLKGVDSTLKIQPAKLEDSAVYLCASSPDRFQALANYGYTFGSGTRLTVV.

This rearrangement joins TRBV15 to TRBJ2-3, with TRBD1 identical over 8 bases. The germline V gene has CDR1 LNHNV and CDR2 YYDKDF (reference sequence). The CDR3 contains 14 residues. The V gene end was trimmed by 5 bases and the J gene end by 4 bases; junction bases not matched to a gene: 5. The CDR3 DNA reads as TGTGCCACCAGCCCGGACAGGGTGCCAGATACGCAGTATTTT. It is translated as CATSPDRVPDTQYF.

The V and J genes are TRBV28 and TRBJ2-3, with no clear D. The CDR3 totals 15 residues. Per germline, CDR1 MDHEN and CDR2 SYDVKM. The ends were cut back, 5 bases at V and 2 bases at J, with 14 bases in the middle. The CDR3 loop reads CASSPPAAVTDTQYF. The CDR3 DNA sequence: TGTGCCAGCAGTCCGCCCGCGGCCGTCACAGATACGCAGTATTTT.

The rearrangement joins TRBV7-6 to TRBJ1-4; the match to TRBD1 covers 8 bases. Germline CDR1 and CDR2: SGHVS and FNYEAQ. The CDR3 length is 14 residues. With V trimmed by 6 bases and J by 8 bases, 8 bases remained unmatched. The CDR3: CASSLPRTGEKLFF. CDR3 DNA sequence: TGTGCCAGCAGTCTCCCCCGGACAGGGGAAAAACTGTTTTTT.

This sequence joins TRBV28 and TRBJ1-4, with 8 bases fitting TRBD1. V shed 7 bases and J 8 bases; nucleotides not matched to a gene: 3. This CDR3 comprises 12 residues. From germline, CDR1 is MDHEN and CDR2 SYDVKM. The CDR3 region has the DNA TGTGCCAGCAACAGGGGGGCAGAAAAACTGTTTTTT. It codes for CASNRGAEKLFF.

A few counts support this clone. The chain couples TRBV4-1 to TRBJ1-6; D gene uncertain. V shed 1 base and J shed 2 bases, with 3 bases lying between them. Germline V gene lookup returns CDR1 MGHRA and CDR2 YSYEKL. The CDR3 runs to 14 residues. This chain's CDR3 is CASSQGPYNSPLHF. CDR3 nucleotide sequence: TGCGCCAGCAGCCAAGGGCCCTATAATTCACCCCTCCACTTT.

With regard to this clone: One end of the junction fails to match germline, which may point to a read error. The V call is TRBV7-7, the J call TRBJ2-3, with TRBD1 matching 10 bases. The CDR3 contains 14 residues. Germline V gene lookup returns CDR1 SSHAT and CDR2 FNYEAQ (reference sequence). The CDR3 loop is CASSPGTGADTQYF. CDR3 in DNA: TGTGCTAGCAGCCCGGGGACAGGGGCAGATACGCAGTATTTT.